This TCR beta chain appears in the sequencing data of a study of response to subunit inactivated influenza vaccine. The CDR3 consists of 13 residues. From germline, CDR1 is SGHRS and CDR2 YFSETQ. The trim removed 5 bases at V and 7 bases at J, leaving 7 bases unmatched. Study findings and constraints: The study's authors posited that every seasonal influenza vaccination enlists few new T cells.

TCRdb re-called the RT-PCR reads with MiXCR, one entry per CDR3 protein. The table shows around 250,000 distinct CDR3 sequences, with roughly an eighth occurring only once. This clonotype was seen a few times. Its antigen is currently unknown. The sequencing here drew on non-naive T cells sorted from PBMCs, taken less than 15 days before vaccination. The chain recombines TRBV5-1 with TRBJ2-5, with 8 bases that match TRBD2. The sequence was obtained from a man aged 45-60 years who received an inactivated influenza vaccine. As DNA, the CDR3 is TGCGCCAGCAGACTTAGCGGGGAAGGGACCCAGTACTTC. It encodes CASRLSGEGTQYF. Combining the CDR3 with reference TRBV5-1 and TRBJ2-5 gives the whole variable domain KAGVTQTPRYLIKTRGQQVTLSCSPISGHRSVSWYQQTPGQGLQFLFEYFSETQRNKGNFPGRFSGRQFSNSRSEMNVSTLELGDSALYLCASRLSGEGTQYFGPGTRLLVL.